Below, 2 T cell receptor beta chains from the same sample are listed, as sequenced in a study of blood T cell repertoires in COVID-19. Assay used: immunoSEQ multiplex PCR; TCRdb lists only in-frame clones, some missing. Counted here are roughly 230,000 clones, around 83% occurring once; the ten biggest clones make up roughly 7.8%. The sample comprised peripheral blood. The receptors shown here come from a man aged 35 to 55 with active or convalescent COVID-19.

The chain recombines TRBV11-2 with TRBJ2-2; D may be TRBD2 (6 bases). Trimming took 2 bases from V and 3 from J, leaving 10 bases between them. The CDR3 sequence is 15 residues long. In germline, CDR1 is SGHAT, CDR2 FQNNGV. The CDR3 here is CASSLRRGHTGELFF. For the CDR3, the DNA is TGTGCCAGCAGCTTACGGCGGGGCCACACCGGGGAGCTGTTTTTT.

V gene TRBV6-5 combines with J gene TRBJ2-7; D gene ambiguous. There are 11 residues in the CDR3. CDR1 is MNHEY and CDR2 is SVGAGI in the germline V gene. V was clipped by 9 bases and J by 6 bases, with 12 bases between them. For the CDR3, the DNA is TGTGCCAGTCGTTACCGGAGCGAGCAGTACTTC. The encoded protein is CASRYRSEQYF.